One TCR beta chain is described in this entry. This sample is drawn from a study of pediatric ulcerative colitis. The germline gives CDR1 MRHNA, CDR2 SNTAGT. Trimming at V came to 5 bases and at J to 4 bases, leaving 4 bases not matched to a gene. This CDR3 contains 15 residues. One to two pinch biopsies were taken from the rectum during colonoscopy. Profiling relied on immunoSEQ multiplex PCR, and the TCRdb table lists in-frame clones only, not all of them. The table includes more than 10,000 clones, over 60% detected once. The origin of this receptor is a boy aged 5-17 years who was a control in a study of pediatric ulcerative colitis. The sample comprised gut tissue. The chain is built from TRBV6-4 and TRBJ2-3, with TRBD2 identical over 12 bases. CDR3 DNA sequence: TGTGCCAGCAGTTCCGGACTAGCGGGATCAGATACGCAGTATTTT. This gives the protein CASSSGLAGSDTQYF.